These 5 T cell receptor beta chains came from one sample sequenced in a study of CD8 T cells in ankylosing spondylitis. TCRdb used MiXCR to reprocess the 5' RACE reads, holding one entry per CDR3 protein. The sample yields around 340,000 distinct CDR3 sequences, roughly 14% seen once. The sample taken for sequencing was blood, either unsorted or a sorted T cell fraction (not recorded which). Source of these receptors: a male donor with ankylosing spondylitis or in good health (not recorded which).

The chain combines TRBV28 with TRBJ1-2, with TRBD1 as a possible D gene (6 bases). The CDR3 consists of 17 residues. V was clipped by 7 bases and J by 8 bases, with 29 bases between them. Looked up from germline, CDR1 is MDHEN and CDR2 is SYDVKM. CDR3 loop: CASTITLGDNGARGYTF. The CDR3 nucleotides are TGTGCCAGCACCATCACCTTGGGGGACAACGGGGCTAGGGGCTACACCTTC.

This clonotype came up many times. The chain recombines TRBV12-3 or TRBV12-4 with TRBJ2-2; D uncertain. Between the trimmed V and J ends, which lost 4 bases and 8 bases, there was a span of 5 bases. The CDR3 covers 11 residues. CDR3 protein: CASSSGGELFF. CDR3 in DNA: TGTGCCAGCAGTTCCGGGGGGGAGCTGTTTTTT.

In this sample, this clonotype turned up many times. The chain carries TRBV5-1 and TRBJ2-3, with D possibly being TRBD1 or TRBD2 (5 bases each). Trimming cost V 1 base and J 6 bases, with 12 bases left between them. This CDR3 region has 14 residues. The germline V gene encodes CDR1 SGHRS and CDR2 YFSETQ. The CDR3 DNA sequence: TGCGCCAGCAGCTTGAGGGGAGTCATGGATACGCAGTATTTT. Protein product: CASSLRGVMDTQYF.

The chain links TRBV4-1 to TRBJ1-1; the D gene is possibly TRBD1 (5 bases). V lost 3 bases and J 3 bases, leaving 14 bases between the germline ends. Germline lookup yields CDR1 MGHRA and CDR2 YSYEKL. This CDR3 is 15 amino acids long. The CDR3, as DNA: TGCGCCAGCAGCCACCTTGGAAGGGGAGACACTGAAGCTTTCTTT. It yields the protein CASSHLGRGDTEAFF.

This clonotype has more than one count but fewer than ten. This chain uses TRBV5-1 with TRBJ2-7; unclear D gene. V was trimmed by 6 bases and J by 0 bases, leaving 16 bases between them. CDR3 length: 15 residues. The germline V gene encodes CDR1 SGHRS and CDR2 YFSETQ. The CDR3 spells CASKGSVLSSYEQYF. The CDR3 DNA reads TGCGCCAGCAAGGGATCGGTGCTTAGCTCCTACGAGCAGTACTTC.